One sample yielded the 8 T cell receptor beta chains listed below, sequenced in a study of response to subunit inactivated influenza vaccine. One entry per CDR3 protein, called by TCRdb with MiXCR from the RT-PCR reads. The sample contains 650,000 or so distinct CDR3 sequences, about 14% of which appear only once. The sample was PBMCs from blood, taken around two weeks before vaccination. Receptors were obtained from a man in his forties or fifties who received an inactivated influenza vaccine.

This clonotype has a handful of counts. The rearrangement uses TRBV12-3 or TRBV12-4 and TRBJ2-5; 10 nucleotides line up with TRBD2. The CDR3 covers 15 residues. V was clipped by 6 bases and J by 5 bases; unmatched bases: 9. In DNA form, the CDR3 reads TGTGCCAGCAGGGCCCGAGCGGGGGGGGTGGAGACCCAGTACTTC. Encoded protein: CASRARAGGVETQYF.

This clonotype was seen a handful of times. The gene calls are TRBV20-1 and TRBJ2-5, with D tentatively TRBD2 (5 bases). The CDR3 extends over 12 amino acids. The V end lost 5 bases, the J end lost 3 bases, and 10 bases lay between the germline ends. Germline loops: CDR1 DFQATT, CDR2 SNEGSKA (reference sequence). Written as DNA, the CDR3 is TGCAGTGCTCGGGGTCGAAAAGAGACCCAGTACTTC. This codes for CSARGRKETQYF.

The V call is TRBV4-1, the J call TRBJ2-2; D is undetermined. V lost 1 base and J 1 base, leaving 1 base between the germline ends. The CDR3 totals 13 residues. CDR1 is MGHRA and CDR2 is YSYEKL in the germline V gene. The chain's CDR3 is CASSQGNTGELFF. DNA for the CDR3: TGCGCCAGCAGCCAAGGGAACACCGGGGAGCTGTTTTTT.

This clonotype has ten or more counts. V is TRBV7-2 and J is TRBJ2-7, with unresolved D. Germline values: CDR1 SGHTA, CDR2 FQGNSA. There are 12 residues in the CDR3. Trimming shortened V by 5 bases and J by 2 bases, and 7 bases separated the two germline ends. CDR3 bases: TGTGCCAGCAGCCCCTCCCCCTACGAGCAGTACTTC. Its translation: CASSPSPYEQYF.

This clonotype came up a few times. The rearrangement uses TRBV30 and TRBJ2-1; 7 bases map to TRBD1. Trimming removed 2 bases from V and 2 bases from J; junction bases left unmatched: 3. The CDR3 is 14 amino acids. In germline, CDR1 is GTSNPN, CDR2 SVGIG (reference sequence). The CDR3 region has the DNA TGTGCCTGGAGTAAGGACAGGACCTACAATGAGCAGTTCTTC. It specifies CAWSKDRTYNEQFF.

The CDR3 DNA is TGTGCCAGCAGCTTATTCCTAGCGGGCCGCACAGATACGCAGTATTTT. It yields the protein CASSLFLAGRTDTQYF. The chain carries TRBV7-9 and TRBJ2-3; TRBD2 agrees at 8 bases. CDR1 and CDR2 from the germline V gene are SEHNR and FQNEAQ (reference sequence). The CDR3 is made up of 16 amino acids. Trimming cost V 2 bases and J 1 base; bases outside gene matches: 5.

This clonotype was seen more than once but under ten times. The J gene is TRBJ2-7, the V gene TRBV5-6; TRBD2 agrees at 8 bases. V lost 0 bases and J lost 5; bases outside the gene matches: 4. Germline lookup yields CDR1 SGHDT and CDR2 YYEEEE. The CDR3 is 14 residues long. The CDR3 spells CASSLGTSMNEQYF. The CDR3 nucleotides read TGTGCCAGCAGCTTGGGGACTAGCATGAACGAGCAGTACTTC.

The CDR3 DNA is TGTGCCAGCAGTCCCTGGACAGGGAGCTCTGGGGCCAACGTCCTGACTTTC. Its protein product is CASSPWTGSSGANVLTF. The chain joins TRBV28 to TRBJ2-6, with 8 positions matching TRBD1. This CDR3 contains 17 residues. Germline-derived CDR1 and CDR2 are MDHEN and SYDVKM. The J segment lost 0 bases and the V segment lost 5 bases, leaving 6 bases of the junction unmatched. The variable domain in full, completed from reference TRBV28 and TRBJ2-6, reads DVKVTQSSRYLVKRTGEKVFLECVQDMDHENMFWYRQDPGLGLRLIYFSYDVKMKEKGDIPEGYSVSREKKERFSLILESASTNQTSMYLCASSPWTGSSGANVLTFGAGSRLTVL.